One and the same sample provided the 9 T cell receptor beta chains below, sequenced in a study of blood T cell repertoires in COVID-19. The protocol was immunoSEQ multiplex PCR, while the TCRdb copy is restricted to in-frame clones and leaves out a portion. The sample records tens of thousands of clones, about nine tenths being singletons. Input material: peripheral blood. The origin of the receptors is a man aged 25-45 years with acute or convalescent COVID-19.

This chain links TRBV11-2 with TRBJ2-5; 7 bases are shared with TRBD2. Germline CDR1 is SGHAT and CDR2 is FQNNGV. This CDR3 has 13 residues. The J segment lost 5 bases and the V segment lost 2 bases, leaving 2 bases of the junction unmatched. The CDR3 DNA reads TGTGCCAGCAGCTTATGGGGGGGGGAGACCCAGTACTTC. It yields the protein CASSLWGGETQYF.

This rearrangement joins TRBV2 to TRBJ1-3, with D unclear. V was pared by 5 bases and J by 4 bases, with 9 bases between. The CDR3 spans 13 residues. Looked up from germline, CDR1 is SNHLY and CDR2 is FYNNEI. CDR3 sequence reads: CASSSKQGNTIYF. The CDR3 DNA follows: TGTGCCAGCAGTTCGAAACAGGGAAACACCATATATTTT.

The V gene is TRBV29-1, the J gene TRBJ2-1; 14 nucleotides agree with TRBD2. The CDR3 has 18 amino acids. Germline V gives CDR1 SQVTM, CDR2 ANQGSEA. J was trimmed by 7 bases and V by 1 base; bases with no gene match: 12. The CDR3 nucleotides are TGCAGCGTTGAAGTCGGACTAGCGGGAGGATTGTACGGGAATGAGCAGTTCTTC. Protein product: CSVEVGLAGGLYGNEQFF.

The rearrangement joins TRBV4-2 to TRBJ1-1; the D is unclear. Germline values: CDR1 LGHNA, CDR2 YNFKEQ. V was pared by 4 bases and J by 5 bases, with 17 bases between. This CDR3 has 15 residues. DNA for the CDR3: TGTGCCAGCAGCCCCCTTTTCGAGAGTCGGACTGAAGCTTTCTTT. It translates to CASSPLFESRTEAFF.

This clone was seen a few times. The chain is built from TRBV28 and TRBJ1-5; tentatively, D is TRBD1 (6 bases). V was trimmed by 4 bases and J by 0 bases, leaving 25 bases between them. Germline assignment: CDR1 MDHEN and CDR2 SYDVKM. This CDR3 spans 20 amino acids. DNA for the CDR3: TGTGCCAGCAGTTACATACAGGGCAAGTGGGGCACTTATAGCAATCAGCCCCAGCATTTT. Translating gives CASSYIQGKWGTYSNQPQHF.

V is TRBV18 and J is TRBJ2-5; 7 nucleotides match TRBD2. The germline CDR1 and CDR2 sequences are KGHSH and LQKENI. The CDR3 length is 19 residues. The V segment lost 3 bases and the J segment 3 bases; nucleotides outside the gene matches: 19. CDR3 loop: CASSPRREAGFSLEETQYF. The CDR3 DNA follows: TGTGCCAGCTCACCCCGACGGGAAGCGGGGTTTTCCCTTGAAGAGACCCAGTACTTC.

This chain joins TRBV6-2 or TRBV6-3 and TRBJ2-1; D might be TRBD2 (5 bases). CDR3 length: 17 residues. Germline V gives CDR1 MNHEY, CDR2 SVGEGT. V was trimmed by 4 bases and J by 2 bases, leaving 18 bases between them. In DNA form, the CDR3 reads TGTGCCAGCAGTTCTGAGCGGCCCTTGGGGACCTACAATGAGCAGTTCTTC. It codes for CASSSERPLGTYNEQFF.

This rearrangement joins TRBV7-2 to TRBJ1-5; D is undetermined. The ends were cut back, 1 base at V and 2 bases at J, with 9 bases in the middle. CDR1 SGHTA and CDR2 FQGNSA come from the germline V gene. CDR3 length equals 15 residues. Written as DNA, the CDR3 is TGTGCCAGCAGCTTAGTGGGGAGTGGCAATCAGCCCCAGCATTTT. Protein sequence: CASSLVGSGNQPQHF.

The rearrangement links TRBV28 to TRBJ1-2, with D possibly TRBD1 on 5 matching bases. V gave up 5 bases and J gave up 7 bases, with 17 bases separating them. This CDR3 comprises 14 residues. Germline assignment: CDR1 MDHEN and CDR2 SYDVKM. CDR3 in amino acids: CASSPQGVIGGYTF. Here the CDR3 DNA reads TGTGCCAGCAGTCCCCAGGGCGTAATAGGTGGCTACACCTTC.